This T cell receptor (beta chain) was identified during a study of T cells in Graves' hyperthyroidism and ophthalmopathy. Study-wide results and limits: Blood also held most thyroid clonotypes expanded beyond 0.001.

Germline V lookup: CDR1 SGHDN, CDR2 FVKESK. V dropped 3 bases and J dropped 0; count of bases not matched to a gene: 5. The CDR3 has 15 amino acids. The TCR beta CDR3 regions underwent amplification using RNA transcripts as the source. With the HTBI primer set, the TCR CDR3 went through a first round of RT-PCR. TCRdb called the multiplex PCR reads again in MiXCR, with one record for every CDR3 protein. The sample records under 400,000 distinct CDR3 sequences, 15% being singletons. This clonotype was found a few times. Antigen unknown. A Clinical Activity Score of at least 3, a NOSPECS grade of at least 4 and a duration under 3 months were recorded in the ophthalmopathy patients. Exclusion followed for patients with uncontrolled infection, other autoimmune disease, pregnancy or lactation.

This clonotype was sampled from a woman aged 55-75 years with Graves' ophthalmopathy. The rearrangement links TRBV14 to TRBJ2-7; TRBD2 matches 7 bases. Material: blood. The CDR3 nucleotides read TGTGCCAGCAGCCATGTAGCGGGCTCCTCCTACGAGCAGTACTTC. Its protein is CASSHVAGSSYEQYF.